This T cell receptor (beta chain) originates from a study of blood T cell repertoires in COVID-19. Data came from immunoSEQ multiplex PCR; TCRdb stores just in-frame clones and leaves some out. This sample carries more than 250,000 clones, roughly 88% of them seen once, and the ten largest clones take 1.5% to 2%. Followed longitudinally, the Seattle patients had been enrolled during active infection. Trimming took off 0 bases at V and 5 bases at J, with 20 bases between the two ends. This CDR3 has 17 amino acids. Germline CDR1 LGHDT, CDR2 YNNKEL (reference sequence). The sequenced material came from peripheral blood. The V call is TRBV3-1 (or the pseudogene TRBV3-2), the J call TRBJ2-7; maybe TRBD1 (5 bases). The sequence derives from a woman aged 25 to 39 with COVID-19, enrolled during active disease. As DNA, the CDR3 is TGTGCCAGCAGCCAAGAAGACGGAAGGGGCGCAAGGGACGAGCAGTACGTC. Protein product: CASSQEDGRGARDEQYV.